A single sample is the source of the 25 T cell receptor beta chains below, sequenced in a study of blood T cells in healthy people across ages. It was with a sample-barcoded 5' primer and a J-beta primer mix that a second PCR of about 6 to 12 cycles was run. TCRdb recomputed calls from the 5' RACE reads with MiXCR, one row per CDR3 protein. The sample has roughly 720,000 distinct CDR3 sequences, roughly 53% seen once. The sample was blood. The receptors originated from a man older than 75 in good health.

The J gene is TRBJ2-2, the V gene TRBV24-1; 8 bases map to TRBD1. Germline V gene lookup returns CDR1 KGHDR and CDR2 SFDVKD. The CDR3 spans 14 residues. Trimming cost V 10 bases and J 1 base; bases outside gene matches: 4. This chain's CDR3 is CATGQGLNTGELFF. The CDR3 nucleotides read TGTGCCACTGGACAGGGACTGAACACCGGGGAGCTGTTTTTT.

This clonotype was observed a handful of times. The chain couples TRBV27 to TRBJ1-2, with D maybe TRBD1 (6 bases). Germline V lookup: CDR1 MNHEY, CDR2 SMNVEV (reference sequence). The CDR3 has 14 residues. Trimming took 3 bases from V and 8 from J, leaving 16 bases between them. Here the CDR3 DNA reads TGTGCCAGCAGTTTGAATCCCACAGGGAACGGCTACACCTTC. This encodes CASSLNPTGNGYTF.

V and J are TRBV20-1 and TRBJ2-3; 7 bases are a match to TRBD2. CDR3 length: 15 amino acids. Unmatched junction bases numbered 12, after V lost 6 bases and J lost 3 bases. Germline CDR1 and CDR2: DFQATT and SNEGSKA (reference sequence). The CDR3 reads CSAHPAGRLTDTQYF. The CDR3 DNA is TGCAGTGCGCACCCAGCGGGACGGCTTACAGATACGCAGTATTTT.

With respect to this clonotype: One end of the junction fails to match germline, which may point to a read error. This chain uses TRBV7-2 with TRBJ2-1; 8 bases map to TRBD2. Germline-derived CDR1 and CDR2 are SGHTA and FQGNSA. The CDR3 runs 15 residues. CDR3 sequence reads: CASSRPGTSRNERFF. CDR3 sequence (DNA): TGTGCCAGCAGCAGACCCGGGACTAGTAGGAATGAGCGGTTCTTC.

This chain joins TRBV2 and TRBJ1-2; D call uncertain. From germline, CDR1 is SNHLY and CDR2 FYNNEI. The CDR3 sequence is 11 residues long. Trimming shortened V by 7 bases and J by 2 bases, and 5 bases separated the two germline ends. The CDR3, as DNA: TGTGCCAGCAATCCCAACTATGGCTACACCTTC. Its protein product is CASNPNYGYTF.

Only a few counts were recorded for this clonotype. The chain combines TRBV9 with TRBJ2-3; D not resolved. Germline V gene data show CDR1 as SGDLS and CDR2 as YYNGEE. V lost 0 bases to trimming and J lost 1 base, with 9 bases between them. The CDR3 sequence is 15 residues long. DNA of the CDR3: TGTGCCAGCAGCGTAGGTGGCGAACGCACAGATACGCAGTATTTT. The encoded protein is CASSVGGERTDTQYF.

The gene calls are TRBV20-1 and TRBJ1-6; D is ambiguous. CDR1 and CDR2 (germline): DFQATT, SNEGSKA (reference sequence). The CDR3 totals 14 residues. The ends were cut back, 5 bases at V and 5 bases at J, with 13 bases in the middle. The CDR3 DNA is TGCAGTGCTCGCATAGAGGTCAATAATTCACCCCTCCACTTT. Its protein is CSARIEVNNSPLHF.

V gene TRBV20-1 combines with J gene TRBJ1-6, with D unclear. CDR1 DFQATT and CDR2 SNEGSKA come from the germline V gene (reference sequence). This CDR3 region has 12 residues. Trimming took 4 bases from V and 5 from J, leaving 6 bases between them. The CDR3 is CSAISNNSPLHF. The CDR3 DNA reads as TGCAGTGCTATTAGCAATAATTCACCCCTCCACTTT.

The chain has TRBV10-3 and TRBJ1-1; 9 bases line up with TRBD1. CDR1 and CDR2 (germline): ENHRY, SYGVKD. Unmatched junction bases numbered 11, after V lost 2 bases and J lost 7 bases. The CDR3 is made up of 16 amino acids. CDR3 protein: CAISEGGTGGADEAFF. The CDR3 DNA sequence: TGTGCCATCAGTGAGGGGGGAACAGGGGGCGCGGATGAAGCTTTCTTT.

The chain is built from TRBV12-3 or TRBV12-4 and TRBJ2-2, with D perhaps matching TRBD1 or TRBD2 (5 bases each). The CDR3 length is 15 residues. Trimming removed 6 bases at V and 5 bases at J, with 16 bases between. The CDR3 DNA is TGTGCCAGCAGAAGGCCGGGGCCCGCGACCGGGGAGCTGTTTTTT. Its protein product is CASRRPGPATGELFF.

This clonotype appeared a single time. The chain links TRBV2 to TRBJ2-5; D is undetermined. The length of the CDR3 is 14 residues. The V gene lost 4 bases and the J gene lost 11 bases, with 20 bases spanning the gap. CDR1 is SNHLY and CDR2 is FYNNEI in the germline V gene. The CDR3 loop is CASSVQQIRSEQYF. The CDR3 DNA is TGTGCCAGCAGTGTGCAACAGATACGATCCGAACAGTACTTC.

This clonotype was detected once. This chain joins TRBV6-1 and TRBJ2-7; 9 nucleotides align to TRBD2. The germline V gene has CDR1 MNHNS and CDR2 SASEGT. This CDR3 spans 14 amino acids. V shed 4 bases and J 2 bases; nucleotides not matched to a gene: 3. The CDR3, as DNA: TGTGCCAGCAGTGCGGCTAGCGGGACCTACGAGCAGTACTTC. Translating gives CASSAASGTYEQYF.

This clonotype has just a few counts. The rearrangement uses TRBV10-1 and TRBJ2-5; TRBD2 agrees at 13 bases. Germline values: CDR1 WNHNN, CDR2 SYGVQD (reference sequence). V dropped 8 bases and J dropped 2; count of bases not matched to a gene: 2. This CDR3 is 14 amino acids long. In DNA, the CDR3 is TGCGCCAGCGGACTAGCGGGAGTTCAAGAGACCCAGTACTTC. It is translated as CASGLAGVQETQYF.

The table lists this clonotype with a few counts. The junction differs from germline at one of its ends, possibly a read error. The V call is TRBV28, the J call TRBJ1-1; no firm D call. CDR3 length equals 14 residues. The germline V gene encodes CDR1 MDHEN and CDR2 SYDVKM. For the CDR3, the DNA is TGTGCCAGCAGTTTGGTACCTGAAAACACTGAGGCTTTCTTT. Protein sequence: CASSLVPENTEAFF.

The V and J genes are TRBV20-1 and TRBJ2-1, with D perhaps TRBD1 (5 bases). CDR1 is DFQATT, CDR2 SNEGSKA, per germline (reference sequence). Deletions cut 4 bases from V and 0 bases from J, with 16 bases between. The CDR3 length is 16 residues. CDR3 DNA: TGCAGTGCTAAGCCACAGAGAAGGGGCTCCTACAATGAGCAGTTCTTC. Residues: CSAKPQRRGSYNEQFF.

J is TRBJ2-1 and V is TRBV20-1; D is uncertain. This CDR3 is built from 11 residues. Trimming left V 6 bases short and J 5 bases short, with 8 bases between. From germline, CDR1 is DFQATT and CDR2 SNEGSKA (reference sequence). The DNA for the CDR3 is TGCAGTGCGAGACTGCACAATGAGCAGTTCTTC. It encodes CSARLHNEQFF.

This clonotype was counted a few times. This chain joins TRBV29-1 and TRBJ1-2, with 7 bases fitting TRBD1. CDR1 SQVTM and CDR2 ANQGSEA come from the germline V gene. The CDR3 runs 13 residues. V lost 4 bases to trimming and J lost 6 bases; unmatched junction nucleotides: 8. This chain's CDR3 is CSVGQGVGDGYTF. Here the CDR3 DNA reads TGCAGCGTTGGTCAGGGGGTAGGGGATGGCTACACCTTC.

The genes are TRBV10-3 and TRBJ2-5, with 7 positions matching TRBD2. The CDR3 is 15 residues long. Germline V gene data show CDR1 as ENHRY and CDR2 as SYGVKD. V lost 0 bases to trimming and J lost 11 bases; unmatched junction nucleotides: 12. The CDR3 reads CAISESGTTYNEQYF. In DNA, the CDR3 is TGTGCCATCAGTGAGTCTGGGACTACCTACAATGAGCAGTACTTC.

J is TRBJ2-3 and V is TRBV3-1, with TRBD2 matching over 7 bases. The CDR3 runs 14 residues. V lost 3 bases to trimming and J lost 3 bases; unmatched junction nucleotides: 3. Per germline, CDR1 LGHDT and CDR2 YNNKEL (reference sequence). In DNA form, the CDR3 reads TGTGCCAGCAGCCAGGCGGGAGCGACAGATACGCAGTATTTT. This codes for CASSQAGATDTQYF.

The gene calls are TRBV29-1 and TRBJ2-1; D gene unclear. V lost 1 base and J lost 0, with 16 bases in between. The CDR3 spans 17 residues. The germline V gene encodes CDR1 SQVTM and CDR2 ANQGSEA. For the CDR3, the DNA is TGCAGCGTTGAAGGGCATTTCGAGAAGAGCTCCTACAATGAGCAGTTCTTC. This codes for CSVEGHFEKSSYNEQFF.

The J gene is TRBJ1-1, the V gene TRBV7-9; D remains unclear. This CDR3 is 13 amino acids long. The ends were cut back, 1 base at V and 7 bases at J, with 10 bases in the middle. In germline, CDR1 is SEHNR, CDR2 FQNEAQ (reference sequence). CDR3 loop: CASSLVGKLEAFF. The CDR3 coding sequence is TGTGCCAGCAGCTTAGTTGGTAAACTTGAAGCTTTCTTT.

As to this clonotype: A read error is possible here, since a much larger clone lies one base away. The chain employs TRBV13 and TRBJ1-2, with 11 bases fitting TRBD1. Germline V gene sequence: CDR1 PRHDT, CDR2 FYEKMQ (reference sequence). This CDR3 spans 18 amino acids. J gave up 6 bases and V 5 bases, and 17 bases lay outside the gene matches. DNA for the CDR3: TGTGCCAGCAGCGCCGGGGTTGGGACAGGGGGATTTGCTGATGGCTACACCTTC. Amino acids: CASSAGVGTGGFADGYTF.

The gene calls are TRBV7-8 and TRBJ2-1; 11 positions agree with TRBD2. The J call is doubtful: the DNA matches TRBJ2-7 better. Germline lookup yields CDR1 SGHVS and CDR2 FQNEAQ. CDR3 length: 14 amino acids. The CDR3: CASSLTSGNGEQYF. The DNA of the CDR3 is TGTGCCAGCAGCTTGACTAGCGGGAATGGGGAGCAGTACTTC.

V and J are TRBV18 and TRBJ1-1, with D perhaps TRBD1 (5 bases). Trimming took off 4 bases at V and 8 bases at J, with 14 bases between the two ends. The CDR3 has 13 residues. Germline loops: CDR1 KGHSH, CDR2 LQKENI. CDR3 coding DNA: TGTGCCAGCTCACAGCTCGAGGAGGGGGAAGCTTTCTTT. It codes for CASSQLEEGEAFF.

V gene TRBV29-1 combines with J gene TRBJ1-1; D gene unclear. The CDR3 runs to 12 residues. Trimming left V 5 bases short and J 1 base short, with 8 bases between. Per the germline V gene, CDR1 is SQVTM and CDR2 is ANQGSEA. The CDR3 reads CSVLSGNTEAFF. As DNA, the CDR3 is TGCAGCGTTCTCTCAGGGAACACTGAAGCTTTCTTT. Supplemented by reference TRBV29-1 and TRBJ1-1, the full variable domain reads SAVISQKPSRDICQRGTSLTIQCQVDSQVTMMFWYRQQPGQSLTLIATANQGSEATYESGFVIDKFPISRPNLTFSTLTVSNMSPEDSSIYLCSVLSGNTEAFFGQGTRLTVV.